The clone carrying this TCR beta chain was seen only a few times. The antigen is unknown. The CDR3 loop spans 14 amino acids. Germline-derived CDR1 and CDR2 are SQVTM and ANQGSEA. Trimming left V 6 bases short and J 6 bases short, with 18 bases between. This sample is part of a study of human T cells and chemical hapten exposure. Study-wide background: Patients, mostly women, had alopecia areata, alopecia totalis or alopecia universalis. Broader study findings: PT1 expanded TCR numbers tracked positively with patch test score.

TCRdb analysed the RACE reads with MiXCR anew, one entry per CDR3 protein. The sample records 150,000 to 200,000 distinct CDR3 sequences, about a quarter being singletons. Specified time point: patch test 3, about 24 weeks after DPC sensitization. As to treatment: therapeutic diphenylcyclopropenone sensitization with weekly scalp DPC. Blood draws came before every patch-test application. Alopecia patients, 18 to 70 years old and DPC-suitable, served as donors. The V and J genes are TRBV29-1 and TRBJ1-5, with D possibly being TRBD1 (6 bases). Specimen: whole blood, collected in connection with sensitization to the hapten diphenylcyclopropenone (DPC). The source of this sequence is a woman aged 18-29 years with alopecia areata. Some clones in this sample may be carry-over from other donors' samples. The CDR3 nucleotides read TGCAGCGTCGTTACTGGGGGGGCGGGTCAGCCCCAGCATTTT. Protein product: CSVVTGGAGQPQHF.